The 22 T cell receptor beta chains below come from one sample, sequenced in a study of blood T cells in healthy people across ages. Primers used in a second PCR of roughly 6 to 11 cycles were a sample-barcoded 5' primer and a J-beta primer mix. Each CDR3 protein is one row after TCRdb ran MiXCR on the 5' RACE reads. Of 1.5 million to 2 million distinct CDR3 sequences listed, 28% are singletons. The sample was blood. The receptors derive from a woman aged 25 to 39 in good health.

V gene TRBV9 combines with J gene TRBJ2-3, with 9 nucleotides matching TRBD2. The CDR3 has 15 amino acids. The ends lost 0 bases at V and 8 bases at J; junction bases unmatched: 7. Per germline, CDR1 SGDLS and CDR2 YYNGEE. The chain's CDR3 is CASSVVAGGTGTQYF. The DNA for the CDR3 is TGTGCCAGCAGCGTAGTTGCGGGGGGGACGGGTACGCAGTATTTT.

V is TRBV30 and J is TRBJ2-1; D is tentatively TRBD1 or TRBD2 (6 bases each). Trimming shortened V by 2 bases and J by 7 bases, and 12 bases separated the two germline ends. CDR1 GTSNPN and CDR2 SVGIG come from the germline V gene (reference sequence). The CDR3 is 13 amino acids. CDR3 amino acids: CAWSSGAANEQFF. The CDR3, as DNA: TGTGCCTGGAGTTCGGGGGCGGCGAATGAGCAGTTCTTC.

This clonotype was counted between two and nine times. The chain links TRBV5-1 to TRBJ1-2; D not resolved. Deletions cut 0 bases from V and 8 bases from J, with 11 bases between. This CDR3 comprises 13 residues. Germline CDR1 is SGHRS and CDR2 is YFSETQ. The CDR3 sequence is CASSLDGAVGYTF. The CDR3 bases are TGCGCCAGCAGCTTGGACGGAGCAGTAGGCTACACCTTC.

This chain joins TRBV27 and TRBJ1-6; a weak D match, TRBD1 (5 bases). Germline CDR1 and CDR2: MNHEY and SMNVEV (reference sequence). This CDR3 spans 14 amino acids. Trimming pared 7 bases from V and 7 bases from J, leaving 14 bases between. CDR3 amino acids: CASTMGGRNSPLHF. CDR3 bases: TGTGCCAGCACCATGGGGGGGAGGAATTCACCCCTCCACTTT.

The genes are TRBV6-2 or TRBV6-3 and TRBJ1-2; the D gene is possibly TRBD1 (5 bases). Germline V CDR1 and CDR2: MNHEY, SVGEGT. Trimming pared 5 bases from V and 7 bases from J, leaving 14 bases between. This CDR3 has 13 amino acids. This chain's CDR3 is CASSVDRWRGYTF. The DNA for the CDR3 is TGTGCCAGCAGTGTTGACAGATGGCGTGGCTACACCTTC.

This chain links TRBV5-1 with TRBJ1-5; D is unclear. Per the germline V gene, CDR1 is SGHRS and CDR2 is YFSETQ. The V end lost 3 bases, the J end lost 3 bases, and 13 bases lay between the germline ends. The CDR3 consists of 15 residues. CDR3 protein: CASSSLRGVNQPQHF. The CDR3 coding sequence is TGCGCCAGCAGCTCCCTGAGAGGAGTCAATCAGCCCCAGCATTTT.

This clonotype appeared a single time. The chain recombines TRBV12-3 or TRBV12-4 with TRBJ2-5; D call uncertain. The CDR3 runs 13 residues. V lost 6 bases to trimming and J lost 2 bases, with 10 bases between them. The CDR3 protein is CASSSWTQETQYF. For the CDR3, the DNA is TGTGCCAGCAGCTCGTGGACGCAAGAGACCCAGTACTTC.

This clonotype was counted between two and nine times. V and J are TRBV12-3 or TRBV12-4 and TRBJ2-7; 8 bases agree with TRBD1. V trimming: 6 bases; J trimming: 0 bases; junction bases outside the gene matches: 10. The CDR3 contains 16 residues. CDR3 amino acids: CASSKSGTGSSYEQYF. The CDR3 region has the DNA TGTGCCAGCAGCAAGTCCGGGACAGGAAGCTCCTACGAGCAGTACTTC.

The CDR3 reads CASSEEGQGTGYTF. The CDR3 nucleotides read TGTGCCAGCAGTGAAGAGGGACAGGGTACGGGCTACACCTTC. V usage is TRBV2 and J usage is TRBJ1-2, with 9 bases fitting TRBD1. The CDR3 sequence is 14 residues long. Germline V gives CDR1 SNHLY, CDR2 FYNNEI. Losses at the gene ends were 1 base for V and 8 bases for J; bases not matched to a gene: 5.

This clonotype was counted many times. This sequence joins TRBV12-3 or TRBV12-4 and TRBJ2-7; 12 bases fit TRBD2. V shed 6 bases, J shed 2 bases, and the junction held 5 bases outside the gene matches. The CDR3 totals 15 residues. CDR3 nucleotide sequence: TGTGCCAGCAGCTTTCGGACTAGCGGGACCTACGAGCAGTACTTC. The encoded protein is CASSFRTSGTYEQYF.

The sample holds a few counts of this clonotype. V is TRBV6-2 or TRBV6-3 and J is TRBJ1-3, with TRBD1 identical over 8 bases. The J segment lost 4 bases and the V segment lost 6 bases, leaving 11 bases of the junction unmatched. This CDR3 is built from 16 residues. Germline CDR1 reads MNHEY; CDR2 reads SVGEGT. The CDR3 spells CASRLTGTGRGNTIYF. The CDR3 DNA reads as TGTGCCAGCAGATTAACCGGGACAGGTCGCGGAAACACCATATATTTT.

V is TRBV12-3 or TRBV12-4 and J is TRBJ1-1; TRBD1 matches at 7 bases. J was trimmed by 5 bases and V by 5 bases; bases with no gene match: 8. This CDR3 contains 14 residues. The DNA of the CDR3 is TGTGCCAGCAGTGAACAAACAGGGGTAACTGAAGCTTTCTTT. Protein: CASSEQTGVTEAFF.

Worth noting for this clonotype: A read error is possible here, since a much larger clone lies one base away. The gene calls are TRBV19 and TRBJ2-3; D is unclear. The CDR3 runs to 12 residues. V was clipped by 7 bases and J by 5 bases, with 10 bases between them. CDR1 is LNHDA, CDR2 SQIVND, per germline (reference sequence). CDR3 sequence (DNA): TGTGCCAGTAACCCAACCGAAGATACGCAGTATTTT. Translated, it gives CASNPTEDTQYF.

The sample holds a few counts of this clonotype. V gene TRBV12-3 or TRBV12-4 combines with J gene TRBJ2-5; D remains unclear. This CDR3 spans 13 amino acids. Trimming removed 4 bases from V and 5 bases from J, with 11 bases in between. The CDR3: CASSYEVLETQYF. The CDR3 DNA is TGTGCCAGCAGTTACGAGGTATTGGAGACCCAGTACTTC.

This clonotype came up many times. The gene calls are TRBV9 and TRBJ2-3; 12 nucleotides align to TRBD1. Germline CDR1 SGDLS, CDR2 YYNGEE. V trimming: 2 bases; J trimming: 4 bases; junction bases outside the gene matches: 2. This CDR3 is 15 amino acids long. The chain's CDR3 is CASSVGTGGADTQYF. The CDR3, as DNA: TGTGCCAGCAGCGTCGGGACAGGGGGCGCAGATACGCAGTATTTT.

The DNA of the CDR3 is TGTGCCAGCAGCCCGGCGGGGGGCGTGTATGGGAACTATGGCTACACCTTC. Its translation: CASSPAGGVYGNYGYTF. The V call is TRBV21-1, the J call TRBJ1-2; TRBD1 reflects the table's D call only, with no check against the DNA. TRBV21-1 is a pseudogene locus. This CDR3 contains 17 residues.

The rearrangement uses TRBV7-2 and TRBJ2-3, with a possible D match to TRBD1 (5 bases). The CDR3 covers 13 residues. V lost 3 bases, J lost 6 bases, and 10 bases lay in between. Per the germline V gene, CDR1 is SGHTA and CDR2 is FQGNSA. The CDR3 coding sequence is TGTGCCAGCAGCTTTAACCCAGGGGATACGCAGTATTTT. As protein: CASSFNPGDTQYF.

There are many counts of this clonotype. The CDR3 DNA follows: TGCGCCAGCAGCCAAGACAGGAGCTCTGGGGCCAACGTCCTGACTTTC. It specifies CASSQDRSSGANVLTF. The chain recombines TRBV4-3 with TRBJ2-6; D is undetermined. This CDR3 has 16 residues. Germline values: CDR1 LGHNA, CDR2 YSLEER. V lost 0 bases and J lost 0, with 6 bases in between.

The rearrangement uses TRBV27 and TRBJ2-3; D unclear. Germline V lookup: CDR1 MNHEY, CDR2 SMNVEV (reference sequence). The ends were cut back, 7 bases at V and 5 bases at J, with 10 bases in the middle. The CDR3 has 12 amino acids. CDR3 DNA sequence: TGTGCCAGCAATGACCCGGGAGATACGCAGTATTTT. As protein: CASNDPGDTQYF.

The CDR3 DNA follows: TGCAGTGCTTCTACAGCTGCCAATCAGCCCCAGCATTTT. Translating it yields CSASTAANQPQHF. V usage is TRBV20-1 and J usage is TRBJ1-5, with unresolved D. From germline, CDR1 is DFQATT and CDR2 SNEGSKA (reference sequence). The CDR3 extends over 13 amino acids. V was cut by 5 bases and J by 3 bases, with 11 bases left in between.

This clonotype was seen only a few times. A much larger clonotype is one base distant, so this may be a read error. The CDR3 spells CRAGFQETQYF. In DNA form, the CDR3 reads TGCAGGGCTGGATTTCAAGAGACCCAGTACTTC. V and J are TRBV20-1 and TRBJ2-5; D call uncertain. CDR1 and CDR2 from the germline V gene are DFQATT and SNEGSKA (reference sequence). The CDR3 runs to 11 residues.

Many counts were recorded for this clonotype. Mismatch with germline at one junction end may stem from a read error. The chain couples TRBV5-1 to TRBJ1-1, with a tentative D call TRBD1 (5 bases). The CDR3 is 14 amino acids. Looked up from germline, CDR1 is SGHRS and CDR2 is YFSETQ. As DNA, the CDR3 is TGTGCCAGCAGCTTAGCTGGACAGAACACTGAAGCTTTCTTT. Translating gives CASSLAGQNTEAFF.